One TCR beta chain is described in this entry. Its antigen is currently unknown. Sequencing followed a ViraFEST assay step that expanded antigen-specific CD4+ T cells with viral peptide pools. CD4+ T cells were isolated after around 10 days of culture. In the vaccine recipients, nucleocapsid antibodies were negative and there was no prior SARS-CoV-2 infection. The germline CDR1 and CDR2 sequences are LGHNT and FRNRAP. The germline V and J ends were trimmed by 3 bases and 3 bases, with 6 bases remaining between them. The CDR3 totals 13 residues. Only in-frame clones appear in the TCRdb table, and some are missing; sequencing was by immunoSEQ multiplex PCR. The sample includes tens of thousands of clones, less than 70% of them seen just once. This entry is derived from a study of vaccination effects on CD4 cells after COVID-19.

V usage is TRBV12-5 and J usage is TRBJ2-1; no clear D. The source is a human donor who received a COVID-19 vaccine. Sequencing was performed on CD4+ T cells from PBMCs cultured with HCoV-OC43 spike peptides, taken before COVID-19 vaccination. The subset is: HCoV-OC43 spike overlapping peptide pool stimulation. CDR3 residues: CASGLSNYNEQFF. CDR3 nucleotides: TGTGCTAGTGGTTTATCCAACTACAATGAGCAGTTCTTC.